This TCR beta chain was recorded in a study of monozygotic twins with inflammatory bowel disease. General study points: In the analysis, different T cell subtypes could not be told apart. Lower sharing of clonotypes with other individuals was seen in IBD patients than in healthy twins. This was most marked in patients showing signs of disease activity.

Every sample had its cDNA made across eight separate reactions. Via template switching, UMIs carrying a 6-nucleotide sample barcode were introduced. TCRdb re-called the 5' RACE reads; every CDR3 protein appears as one record, without DNA. The table lists around 140,000 distinct CDR3 sequences. Of note for this clonotype: What it binds is unknown.

The sequencing input was blood. The sequence derives from a human donor with ulcerative colitis or Crohn's disease, or a healthy co-twin of an affected twin (not recorded which).

The CDR3 here is CATSEGTKETQYF. The rearrangement links TRBV15 to TRBJ2-5. CDR1 is LNHNV, CDR2 YYDKDF, per germline (reference sequence). This CDR3 contains 13 residues.